The TCR beta chain described here comes from a study of regulatory T cells in long-lasting Graves disease. In building TCR beta libraries, iRepertoire HTBI primers were used together with Arm-PCR of CDR3 regions. Each CDR3 protein is one row after TCRdb ran MiXCR on the multiplex PCR reads. This sample has 510,000 or so distinct CDR3 sequences, with more than 10% found just once. Time point noted: newly diagnosed GD, antithyroid drugs for less than 3 months. The TCR library used RNA extracted from PBMCs. Study outcomes and limitations: Persistent Graves' patients showed less TCR diversity than newly diagnosed patients showed.

The CDR3 extends over 12 amino acids. From germline, CDR1 is MDHEN and CDR2 SYDVKM. Trimming pared 2 bases from V and 8 bases from J, leaving 7 bases between. This clonotype was detected many times. Its target is not known. The same data also contributed to another study, on T cells in Graves' hyperthyroidism and ophthalmopathy. That work states: Before onset, ophthalmopathy was predicted by the model a median around 6.2 months earlier.

The V call is TRBV28, the J call TRBJ2-1; weak D call: TRBD1 (5 bases). This TCR was recovered from a woman aged 25 to 45 with Graves disease. The starting material was peripheral blood mononuclear cells (PBMCs), obtained at new diagnosis, from a patient treated with antithyroid drugs. CDR3 DNA: TGTGCCAGCAGTTTAAGGGGTGATGAGCAGTTCTTC. Translated, it gives CASSLRGDEQFF.